This TCR beta chain stems from a study of vaccination and CD4 T cells after COVID-19. About the study: Participants got two doses of BNT162b2 or mRNA-1273 vaccine.

A word on this clonotype: Its antigen is still unknown. It may be a read error: a sequence one base away is much more abundant.

An Oncomine TCR Beta short-read assay was used to sequence the DNA from cultured CD4+ T cells. TCRdb called the PCR reads again in MiXCR, with one record for every CDR3 protein. Seen here are roughly 4,200 distinct CDR3 sequences, roughly a fifth observed once, and the top ten hold 16%. Indicated treatment: approximately nine-day PBMC culture with coronavirus spike peptide pools or control peptides (ViraFEST assay). The V gene lost 5 bases and the J gene lost 4 bases, with 11 bases spanning the gap. The CDR3 length is 13 residues. The V gene's germline CDR1 is SGHVS and CDR2 FQNEAQ. This TCR came from a human donor who had recovered from COVID-19. Sequenced input: CD4+ T cells from blood, cultured in vitro. V and J are TRBV7-8 and TRBJ1-2; possible D gene TRBD1, 5 bases. This CDR3 reads CASSLNRSYGYTF. CDR3 nucleotide sequence: TGTGCCAGCAGCCTAAACAGGTCCTATGGCTACACCTTC.